These T cell receptor beta chains were read from a single sample in a study of blood T cell repertoires in COVID-19. TCRdb's table, derived via immunoSEQ multiplex PCR, lists solely in-frame clones and lacks some. The repertoire holds about 140,000 clones, around 90% seen once, with around 1.9% in the top ten. The sequencing sample was made of peripheral blood. These receptors originate from a man aged 65 to 85 with acute or convalescent COVID-19. The CDR3 runs from the conserved cysteine through the conserved F or W. The D gene is left open where the match is weak.

v_gene: TRBV19
j_gene: TRBJ1-2
d_gene: -
CDR3nt: TGTGCCAGTAGTATAGGCGGAGCAGCTGCTAACTATGGCTACACCTTC
CDR3aa: CASSIGGAAANYGYTF

v_gene: TRBV5-8
j_gene: TRBJ1-2
d_gene: TRBD1
CDR3nt: TGTGCCAGCAGCCGTCTGGGACAGTACTATGGCTACACCTTC
CDR3aa: CASSRLGQYYGYTF

v_gene: TRBV23-1
j_gene: TRBJ2-7
d_gene: TRBD2
CDR3nt: TGCGCCAGCAGTCAACCCTGGCGGGGGAGGGACGATTGCGAGCAGTACTTC
CDR3aa: CASSQPWRGRDDCEQYF

v_gene: TRBV27
j_gene: TRBJ1-1
d_gene: -
CDR3nt: TGTGCCAGCAGTACCTATAACTACATGAACACTGAAGCTTTCTTT
CDR3aa: CASSTYNYMNTEAFF

v_gene: TRBV2
j_gene: TRBJ2-1
d_gene: TRBD2
CDR3nt: TGTGCCAGCAGTGAATGGACTAGCGGGCTTTACAATGAGCAGTTCTTC
CDR3aa: CASSEWTSGLYNEQFF

v_gene: TRBV5-6
j_gene: TRBJ1-2
d_gene: -
CDR3nt: TGTGCCAGCTGCCTTTGGTCCTACTTGGCTAACTATGGCTACACCTTC
CDR3aa: CASCLWSYLANYGYTF

v_gene: TRBV5-4
j_gene: TRBJ2-5
d_gene: TRBD2
CDR3nt: TGTGCCAGCAGCCCCGGACTAGCAGAGACCCAGTACTTC
CDR3aa: CASSPGLAETQYF

v_gene: TRBV9
j_gene: TRBJ1-1
d_gene: TRBD1
CDR3nt: TGTGCCAGCAGCCCATCAGGGGGAGGATACACTGAAGCTTTCTTT
CDR3aa: CASSPSGGGYTEAFF

v_gene: TRBV5-1
j_gene: TRBJ2-3
d_gene: -
CDR3nt: TGCGCCAGCAGCCTCGAGGGTCTAGCTGCAGATACGCAGTATTTT
CDR3aa: CASSLEGLAADTQYF

v_gene: TRBV5-1
j_gene: TRBJ2-1
d_gene: -
CDR3nt: TGCGCCAGCGCCAGGGATTTCAATGAGCAGTTCTTC
CDR3aa: CASARDFNEQFF

v_gene: TRBV19
j_gene: TRBJ2-2
d_gene: TRBD2
CDR3nt: TGTGCCAGTAGCCCTAGCGGGCTGCAACCCGGGGAGCTGTTTTTT
CDR3aa: CASSPSGLQPGELFF